This entry lists 17 T cell receptor beta chains sequenced from one sample in a study of T cells in Graves' hyperthyroidism and ophthalmopathy. Amplification of TCR beta CDR3 regions was performed using RNA transcripts as template. HTBI primers drove first-round RT-PCR of the TCR CDR3. One entry per CDR3 protein results from TCRdb running MiXCR on the multiplex PCR reads. The sample has about 98,000 distinct CDR3 sequences, 40% seen once. Input material: peripheral blood or thyroid tissue (not recorded which). The source of these receptors is a young woman with Graves' hyperthyroidism.

This clonotype has at least ten counts. The chain combines TRBV3-1 with TRBJ1-5; the D is unclear. Germline V gene data show CDR1 as LGHDT and CDR2 as YNNKEL (reference sequence). This CDR3 is built from 14 residues. Between the trimmed V and J ends, which lost 3 bases and 6 bases, there was a span of 12 bases. The CDR3 here is CASSQTVQVQPQHF. The CDR3 DNA is TGTGCCAGCAGCCAGACTGTTCAGGTTCAGCCCCAGCATTTT.

Concerning this clonotype itself: A much larger clonotype is one base distant, so this may be a read error. The gene calls are TRBV28 and TRBJ2-2; TRBD1 matches 7 bases. From germline, CDR1 is MDHEN and CDR2 SYDVKM. CDR3 size: 16 residues. With V trimmed by 4 bases and J by 3 bases, 8 bases remained unmatched. The CDR3 region has the DNA TGTGCCAGCAGTTCAAACAGGGGTGCGGACACCGGGGAGCTGTTTTTT. This gives the protein CASSSNRGADTGELFF. The variable domain in full, completed from reference TRBV28 and TRBJ2-2, reads DVKVTQSSRYLVKRTGEKVFLECVQDMDHENMFWYRQDPGLGLRLIYFSYDVKMKEKGDIPEGYSVSREKKERFSLILESASTNQTSMYLCASSSNRGADTGELFFGEGSRLTVL.

This clonotype has at least ten counts. The chain combines TRBV28 with TRBJ1-1, with D unresolved. The CDR3 runs 14 residues. V dropped 1 base and J dropped 4 bases, with 10 bases sitting between them. CDR1 is MDHEN, CDR2 SYDVKM, per germline. CDR3 region: CASSLSKWVTEAFF. DNA of the CDR3: TGTGCCAGCAGTTTATCGAAGTGGGTCACTGAAGCTTTCTTT.

At least ten counts were recorded for this clonotype. V is TRBV28 and J is TRBJ2-7; 12 bases match TRBD2. V lost 7 bases and J lost 5; bases outside the gene matches: 9. The germline CDR1 and CDR2 sequences are MDHEN and SYDVKM. This CDR3 has 15 amino acids. The CDR3 region has the DNA TGTGCCAGCATGCTGACTAGCGGGAGTCGGCACGAGCAGTACTTC. This gives the protein CASMLTSGSRHEQYF.

With regard to this clonotype: One base away lies a much larger clone, so this may be a sequencing read error. This chain links TRBV6-5 with TRBJ2-6, with a weak D call TRBD1 (5 bases). TRBJ1-2 matches the DNA end more closely, so the J call is doubtful. Germline loops: CDR1 MNHEY, CDR2 SVGAGI. This CDR3 is built from 17 residues. The CDR3 sequence: CASRGTGPRAGNYGYTF. The CDR3 nucleotides are TGTGCCAGCAGGGGTACGGGTCCCAGGGCCGGGAACTATGGCTACACCTTC.

The table lists this clonotype with a few counts. The chain joins TRBV7-9 to TRBJ2-1, with 10 bases matching TRBD2. The germline V gene encodes CDR1 SEHNR and CDR2 FQNEAQ (reference sequence). The CDR3 is made up of 14 amino acids. The V and J ends lost 3 bases and 8 bases, in that order; junction bases with no gene match: 4. The chain's CDR3 is CASSFLAGVDEQFF. The CDR3 DNA is TGTGCCAGCAGCTTTCTAGCGGGAGTGGATGAGCAGTTCTTC.

The chain links TRBV5-5 to TRBJ2-6; D possibly corresponds to TRBD1 (6 bases). This CDR3 spans 16 amino acids. V lost 4 bases and J 0 bases, leaving 11 bases between the germline ends. The germline V gene encodes CDR1 SGHKS and CDR2 YYEKEE (reference sequence). CDR3 region: CASSLDRPSGANVLTF. DNA of the CDR3: TGTGCCAGCAGCCTGGACAGACCCTCTGGGGCCAACGTCCTGACTTTC.

This clonotype was observed at least ten times. V is TRBV5-6 and J is TRBJ2-2; no reliable D call. V lost 2 bases, J lost 9 bases, and 17 bases lay in between. This CDR3 region has 15 residues. The V gene's germline CDR1 is SGHDT and CDR2 YYEEEE. DNA of the CDR3: TGTGCCAGCAGCTTTTACGTTACCGGTGGTAGGGAGCTGTTTTTT. It translates to CASSFYVTGGRELFF.

The CDR3 DNA reads TGCAGCGTTGGGACGTTCCAAGAGACCCAGTACTTC. As protein: CSVGTFQETQYF. V is TRBV29-1 and J is TRBJ2-5; D ambiguous. CDR1 and CDR2 (germline): SQVTM, ANQGSEA. Between the trimmed V and J ends, which lost 4 bases and 1 base, there was a span of 7 bases. CDR3 size: 12 residues.

As regards this clonotype: The junction does not match germline at one end; this may be a read error. The V gene is TRBV9, the J gene TRBJ1-5, with a weak D call TRBD1 (6 bases). The CDR3 totals 13 residues. Germline assignment: CDR1 SGDLS and CDR2 YYNGEE. The chain's CDR3 is CASVGGSNQTQHF. The CDR3 DNA follows: TGCGCCAGCGTAGGGGGGAGCAATCAGACCCAGCATTTT.

This clonotype was seen ten or more times. The chain links TRBV7-9 to TRBJ1-4, with no clear D. The CDR3 sequence is 12 residues long. V was pared by 4 bases and J by 6 bases, with 6 bases between. Germline V gene sequence: CDR1 SEHNR, CDR2 FQNEAQ (reference sequence). The CDR3 DNA follows: TGTGCCAGCAGCTCCACCTATGAAAAACTGTTTTTT. As protein: CASSSTYEKLFF.

The chain carries TRBV11-2 and TRBJ2-7, with 9 nucleotides matching TRBD2. Trimming cost V 2 bases and J 3 bases; bases outside gene matches: 5. The CDR3 runs 15 residues. The germline V gene has CDR1 SGHAT and CDR2 FQNNGV. CDR3 region: CASSLLAGADYEQYF. CDR3 nucleotide sequence: TGTGCCAGCAGCTTATTAGCGGGAGCGGACTACGAGCAGTACTTC.

V and J are TRBV4-1 and TRBJ2-2, with D possibly being TRBD1 (6 bases). CDR3 length: 17 residues. In germline, CDR1 is MGHRA, CDR2 YSYEKL. Trimming left V 3 bases short and J 2 bases short, with 16 bases between. The CDR3 region is CASSHGPWGPNTGELFF. CDR3 bases: TGCGCCAGCAGCCATGGGCCGTGGGGGCCTAACACCGGGGAGCTGTTTTTT.

This clonotype has at least ten counts. This rearrangement joins TRBV5-8 to TRBJ1-2; D is possibly TRBD1 (5 bases). Trimming removed 1 base from V and 8 bases from J, with 9 bases in between. The CDR3 loop spans 12 amino acids. Germline V gene data show CDR1 as SGHTS and CDR2 as YDEGEE. The CDR3 protein is CASSLQGDGYTF. CDR3 sequence (DNA): TGTGCCAGCAGCTTGCAGGGCGACGGCTACACCTTC.

This clonotype was seen many times. V usage is TRBV7-2 and J usage is TRBJ2-6; D uncertain. This CDR3 is built from 15 residues. V was cut by 7 bases and J by 0 bases, with 10 bases left in between. CDR1 and CDR2 (germline): SGHTA, FQGNSA. The CDR3 coding sequence is TGTGCCAGCACACAGCCCTTCTCTGGGGCCAACGTCCTGACTTTC. It specifies CASTQPFSGANVLTF.

This clonotype was picked up many times. The genes are TRBV7-8 and TRBJ2-3; D may be TRBD2 (5 bases). This CDR3 comprises 14 residues. The V gene's germline CDR1 is SGHVS and CDR2 FQNEAQ. V was pared by 0 bases and J by 3 bases, with 7 bases between. CDR3 region: CASSLAGETDTQYF. CDR3 nucleotides: TGTGCCAGCAGCTTAGCGGGAGAGACAGATACGCAGTATTTT.

This clonotype has ten or more counts. The J gene is TRBJ2-7, the V gene TRBV10-3; 10 bases line up with TRBD2. The length of the CDR3 is 14 residues. Germline lookup yields CDR1 ENHRY and CDR2 SYGVKD. With 3 bases clipped from V and 3 bases from J, the junction kept 2 bases outside the gene matches. CDR3 sequence reads: CAISDRTSGYEQYF. CDR3 DNA sequence: TGTGCCATCAGTGATAGGACTAGCGGCTACGAGCAGTACTTC.